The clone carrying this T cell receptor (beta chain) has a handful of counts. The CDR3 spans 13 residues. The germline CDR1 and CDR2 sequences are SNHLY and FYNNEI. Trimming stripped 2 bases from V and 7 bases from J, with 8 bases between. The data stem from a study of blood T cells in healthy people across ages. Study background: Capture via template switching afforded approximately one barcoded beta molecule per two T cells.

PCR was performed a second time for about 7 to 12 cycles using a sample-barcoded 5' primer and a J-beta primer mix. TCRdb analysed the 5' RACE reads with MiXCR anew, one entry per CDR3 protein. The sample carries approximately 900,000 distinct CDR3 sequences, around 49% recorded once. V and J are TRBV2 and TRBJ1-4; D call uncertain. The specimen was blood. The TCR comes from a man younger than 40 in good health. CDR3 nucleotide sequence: TGTGCCAGCAGTGAATCGGGTAGTGAAAAACTGTTTTTT. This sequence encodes CASSESGSEKLFF.